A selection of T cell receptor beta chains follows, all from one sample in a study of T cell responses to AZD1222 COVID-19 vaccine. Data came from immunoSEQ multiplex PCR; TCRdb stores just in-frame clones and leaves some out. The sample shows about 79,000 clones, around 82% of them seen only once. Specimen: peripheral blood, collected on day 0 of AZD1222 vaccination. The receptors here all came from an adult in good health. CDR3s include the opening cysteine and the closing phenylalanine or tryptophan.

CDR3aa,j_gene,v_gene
CASSAEIGHLNQPQHF,TRBJ1-5,TRBV6-1
CASSNGDEQFF,TRBJ2-1,TRBV21-1
CASSFGQSYGYTF,TRBJ1-2,TRBV12-3/TRBV12-4
CASSQDIYYEQYF,TRBJ2-7,TRBV3-1/TRBV3-2
CASSSPHSPLHF,TRBJ1-6,TRBV12-3/TRBV12-4
CASSQDSLAGGANEQFF,TRBJ2-1,TRBV3-1/TRBV3-2
CASSTRQGARNYGYTF,TRBJ1-2,TRBV5-5
CASSLGGVVAGGITGELFF,TRBJ2-2,TRBV5-5
CASRGTESSYNSPLHF,TRBJ1-6,TRBV2
CAWRRFGGGQPQHF,TRBJ1-5,TRBV30
CASSPPVGNTEAFF,TRBJ1-1,TRBV18
CASGPPGLLDTDTQYF,TRBJ2-3,TRBV12-5
CASSVQAGVVAQYF,TRBJ2-3,TRBV10-2
CASSLAGSRRTEAFF,TRBJ1-1,TRBV5-1
CASSPNRGGSEKLFF,TRBJ1-4,TRBV18
CASSPEPDRAADGYTF,TRBJ1-2,TRBV5-4